The T cell receptor beta chain under discussion was sequenced for a study of T cell changes during pregnancy in multiple sclerosis. TCRdb keeps only in-frame clones here, not all; method: immunoSEQ multiplex PCR. The sample lists tens of thousands of clones, about 91% occurring once. The CDR3 runs 15 residues. Trimming took 3 bases from V and 3 from J; bases not matched to a gene: 7. Germline V gene sequence: CDR1 SGDLS, CDR2 YYNGEE. The chain combines TRBV9 with TRBJ2-7; 9 nucleotides line up with TRBD2. Sequenced material: CD4+ T cells from peripheral blood mononuclear cells, taken in the first trimester of pregnancy. The receptor comes from a female donor with multiple sclerosis, enrolled in a pregnancy study. CDR3 nucleotide sequence: TGTGCCAGCAGCGCGATGGGTAGCGGGAGCTACGAGCAGTACTTC. This gives the protein CASSAMGSGSYEQYF.